One and the same sample provided the 30 T cell receptor beta chains below, sequenced in a study of T cells after yellow fever vaccination. MiXCR, run by TCRdb on the 5' RACE reads, gives a single entry per CDR3 protein. The table includes about 340,000 distinct CDR3 sequences, almost 4% detected once. The material sequenced was PBMCs, taken 5 days after the yellow fever booster vaccination. All receptors come from a man aged 18 to 30 who received the YFV17D yellow fever vaccine.

This clonotype was seen more than once but under ten times. The chain is built from TRBV12-3 or TRBV12-4 and TRBJ1-5, with no clear D. This CDR3 is built from 13 residues. The ends were cut back, 3 bases at V and 4 bases at J, with 7 bases in the middle. CDR3 sequence reads: CASSFGPNQPQHF. The CDR3 DNA is TGTGCCAGCAGTTTTGGCCCAAATCAGCCCCAGCATTTT.

This chain joins TRBV20-1 and TRBJ2-5; TRBD2 matches at 8 bases. Germline trimming cut 1 base from V and 2 bases from J; bases unmatched to any gene: 15. The germline gives CDR1 DFQATT, CDR2 SNEGSKA (reference sequence). This CDR3 has 18 residues. CDR3 sequence: CSARVPPLGGGVQETQYF. Written as DNA, the CDR3 is TGCAGTGCTAGAGTCCCACCCCTCGGGGGGGGGGTACAAGAGACCCAGTACTTC.

This clonotype came up many times. The genes are TRBV30 and TRBJ2-1; TRBD2 is a possible D gene (6 bases). Germline CDR1 is GTSNPN and CDR2 is SVGIG (reference sequence). Trimming took off 0 bases at V and 2 bases at J, with 11 bases between the two ends. The CDR3 is 15 residues long. The CDR3 DNA follows: TGTGCCTGGAGTGTACCGGGGGACCCCTACAATGAGCAGTTCTTC. Protein: CAWSVPGDPYNEQFF.

The sample holds a few counts of this clonotype. This chain links TRBV29-1 with TRBJ2-2; no reliable D call. The length of the CDR3 is 12 residues. The germline CDR1 and CDR2 sequences are SQVTM and ANQGSEA. Trimming left V 5 bases short and J 8 bases short, with 12 bases between. The CDR3 reads CSVLPPSGELFF. The CDR3 DNA follows: TGCAGCGTTCTTCCCCCGTCAGGGGAGCTGTTTTTT.

This clonotype showed up just a few times. The rearrangement links TRBV9 to TRBJ1-6; D may be TRBD1 (6 bases). The germline V gene encodes CDR1 SGDLS and CDR2 YYNGEE. V was shortened by 0 bases and J by 10 bases, with 17 bases between the two germline ends. The CDR3 covers 16 residues. In DNA, the CDR3 is TGTGCCAGCAGCGTAGGGGGGGCAGGGACGGGCTCACCCCTCCACTTT. Protein: CASSVGGAGTGSPLHF.

The V gene is TRBV11-1, the J gene TRBJ2-5, with TRBD1 identical over 8 bases. The CDR3 covers 17 residues. Germline V gene data show CDR1 as SGHAT and CDR2 as FQDESV (reference sequence). Trimming at V came to 5 bases and at J to 2 bases, leaving 13 bases not matched to a gene. CDR3 residues: CASSPRGRLPRQETQYF. CDR3 in DNA: TGTGCCAGCAGCCCCAGGGGGCGCTTGCCCAGACAAGAGACCCAGTACTTC. Based on the CDR3 plus reference TRBV11-1 and TRBJ2-5, the full variable domain is EAEVAQSPRYKITEKSQAVAFWCDPISGHATLYWYRQILGQGPELLVQFQDESVVDDSQLPKDRFSAERLKGVDSTLKIQPAELGDSAMYLCASSPRGRLPRQETQYFGPGTRLLVL.

In its sample, this clonotype was seen many times. The V call is TRBV7-9, the J call TRBJ1-1, with unresolved D. CDR3 length: 14 residues. Trimming cost V 5 bases and J 1 base, with 11 bases left between them. The V gene's germline CDR1 is SEHNR and CDR2 FQNEAQ (reference sequence). The CDR3: CASSDSTGNTEAFF. Here the CDR3 DNA reads TGTGCCAGCAGCGATAGTACGGGGAACACTGAAGCTTTCTTT.

This clonotype was recorded at least ten times. The chain joins TRBV4-1 to TRBJ2-7, with D maybe TRBD2 (6 bases). V was trimmed by 4 bases and J by 3 bases, leaving 10 bases between them. Germline values: CDR1 MGHRA, CDR2 YSYEKL. This CDR3 spans 13 amino acids. The CDR3 sequence is CASSRMDYYEQYF. The CDR3 DNA sequence: TGCGCCAGCAGCCGAATGGACTACTACGAGCAGTACTTC.

This clonotype was counted many times. The gene calls are TRBV4-1 and TRBJ2-3; D possibly uses TRBD1 or TRBD2 (5 bases each). The length of the CDR3 is 14 residues. V gave up 1 base and J gave up 2 bases, with 7 bases separating them. CDR1 and CDR2 from the germline V gene are MGHRA and YSYEKL. DNA of the CDR3: TGCGCCAGCAGCCAAGCGGGGACCACAGATACGCAGTATTTT. Translation: CASSQAGTTDTQYF.

This clonotype was seen a handful of times. CDR3 nucleotides: TGTGCCAGCAGTGATATGGGGGGCAAGCTGTTTTTT. This sequence encodes CASSDMGGKLFF. The chain links TRBV25-1 to TRBJ2-2; D may match TRBD1 or TRBD2 (6 bases each). Trimming took 3 bases from V and 12 from J, leaving 11 bases between them. Looked up from germline, CDR1 is MGHDK and CDR2 is SYGVNS. The CDR3 sequence is 12 residues long.

In its sample, this clonotype was seen many times. V and J are TRBV5-8 and TRBJ2-7; 7 bases align to TRBD1. From germline, CDR1 is SGHTS and CDR2 YDEGEE. The CDR3 loop spans 12 amino acids. V lost 4 bases and J lost 2; bases outside the gene matches: 0. CDR3 amino acids: CASSQGAYEQYV. CDR3 bases: TGTGCCAGCAGCCAGGGGGCCTACGAGCAGTACGTC.

This clonotype was seen repeatedly, ten times or more. This sequence joins TRBV28 and TRBJ2-7, with 12 positions matching TRBD1. The germline V gene encodes CDR1 MDHEN and CDR2 SYDVKM. After removal of 5 bases from V and 2 bases from J, the junction contained 10 bases not matched to a gene. This CDR3 has 17 residues. The CDR3 bases are TGTGCCAGCAGTCTTCCCCGGGACAGGGGGCGCGCCTACGAGCAGTACGTC. This translates into CASSLPRDRGRAYEQYV.

This clonotype was observed at least ten times. J is TRBJ2-5 and V is TRBV7-9; TRBD2 matches at 9 bases. The CDR3 runs 17 residues. V shed 4 bases, J shed 5 bases, and the junction held 14 bases outside the gene matches. Germline lookup yields CDR1 SEHNR and CDR2 FQNEAQ (reference sequence). Written as DNA, the CDR3 is TGTGCCAGCAGCTCGAGCGGGGGGTCTTTCGAAGTGGAGACCCAGTACTTC. It encodes CASSSSGGSFEVETQYF.

The sample holds many counts of this clonotype. V gene TRBV4-3 combines with J gene TRBJ2-2, with 8 bases lining up with TRBD1. CDR1 LGHNA and CDR2 YSLEER come from the germline V gene. J lost 5 bases, V lost 3 bases, and 5 bases had no gene match. The CDR3 covers 15 residues. The CDR3 here is CASSHRTGRTGELFF. CDR3 nucleotides: TGCGCCAGCAGCCACCGGACAGGGCGAACCGGGGAGCTGTTTTTT.

Concerning this clonotype: A much larger clone differs by one base, so this may be a read error. The chain is built from TRBV6-5 and TRBJ2-3; 7 bases match TRBD1. CDR1 MNHEY and CDR2 SVGAGI come from the germline V gene. CDR3 size: 15 residues. CDR3 loop: CASRDSPFGTDKQYF. The CDR3 nucleotides are TGTGCCAGTCGGGACAGCCCGTTTGGTACAGATAAGCAGTATTTT.

This clonotype was picked up a small number of times. The J gene is TRBJ2-7, the V gene TRBV11-1, with D unclear. This CDR3 has 13 amino acids. Germline lookup yields CDR1 SGHAT and CDR2 FQDESV (reference sequence). The germline V and J ends were trimmed by 4 bases and 2 bases, with 9 bases remaining between them. The CDR3 reads CASSSPDPYEQYV. The CDR3 DNA sequence: TGTGCCAGCAGCTCTCCGGACCCCTACGAGCAGTACGTC.

This clonotype was counted many times. This chain connects TRBV12-3 or TRBV12-4 to TRBJ1-3; D is possibly TRBD1 (5 bases). Trimming cost V 6 bases and J 4 bases, with 16 bases left between them. This CDR3 is 15 amino acids long. CDR3 in DNA: TGTGCCAGCAGGGGTGGAGGGACCGACGGAAACACCATATATTTT. Translation: CASRGGGTDGNTIYF.

Only a few counts were recorded for this clonotype. This sequence joins TRBV5-1 and TRBJ1-5; a weak D match, TRBD1 (6 bases). V lost 4 bases and J 7 bases, leaving 15 bases between the germline ends. The germline V gene encodes CDR1 SGHRS and CDR2 YFSETQ. CDR3 size: 14 residues. DNA of the CDR3: TGCGCCAGCAGCCCGGACGGGGGCCCCCAGCCCCAGCATTTT. It encodes CASSPDGGPQPQHF. Drawing the rest from reference TRBV5-1 and TRBJ1-5, the complete variable domain is KAGVTQTPRYLIKTRGQQVTLSCSPISGHRSVSWYQQTPGQGLQFLFEYFSETQRNKGNFPGRFSGRQFSNSRSEMNVSTLELGDSALYLCASSPDGGPQPQHFGDGTRLSIL.

V and J are TRBV3-1 and TRBJ1-6; D possibly corresponds to TRBD1 (5 bases). Germline V CDR1 and CDR2: LGHDT, YNNKEL (reference sequence). The CDR3 sequence is 14 residues long. The V and J ends lost 1 base and 10 bases respectively, with 11 bases between them. CDR3 protein: CASSQVGRQSPLHF. CDR3 DNA sequence: TGTGCCAGCAGCCAAGTCGGCAGACAGTCACCCCTCCACTTT.

In this sample, this clonotype turned up many times. V usage is TRBV20-1 and J usage is TRBJ2-1, with TRBD2 identical over 8 bases. Germline lookup yields CDR1 DFQATT and CDR2 SNEGSKA (reference sequence). With V trimmed by 7 bases and J by 4 bases, 6 bases remained unmatched. CDR3 size: 13 residues. The chain's CDR3 is CSGDGRGYNEQFF. CDR3 DNA sequence: TGCAGTGGGGACGGGAGGGGGTACAATGAGCAGTTCTTC.

The chain carries TRBV6-1 and TRBJ2-6; a weak D match, TRBD1 (6 bases). Germline V gene sequence: CDR1 MNHNS, CDR2 SASEGT. The CDR3 has 17 amino acids. The V gene lost 1 base and the J gene lost 1 base, with 11 bases spanning the gap. The CDR3: CASSEDLTGSGANVLTF. The CDR3, as DNA: TGTGCCAGCAGTGAAGACCTCACAGGGTCTGGGGCCAACGTCCTGACTTTC.

This clonotype was found a few times. The chain is built from TRBV10-2 and TRBJ1-4; no reliable D call. Trimming pared 3 bases from V and 6 bases from J, leaving 5 bases between. Germline V gives CDR1 WSHSY, CDR2 SAAADI. This CDR3 has 12 residues. The CDR3, as DNA: TGCGCCAGCAGTGACGGTGATGAAAAACTGTTTTTT. Its translation: CASSDGDEKLFF.

V gene TRBV5-1 combines with J gene TRBJ2-5; possible D gene TRBD2, 6 bases. The germline V gene has CDR1 SGHRS and CDR2 YFSETQ. This CDR3 has 17 amino acids. The ends were cut back, 4 bases at V and 5 bases at J, with 24 bases in the middle. The CDR3 sequence is CASSHAGGTSKGETQYF. CDR3 DNA sequence: TGCGCCAGCAGCCACGCAGGCGGGACTTCGAAGGGTGAGACCCAGTACTTC.

This clonotype was detected ten times or more. The chain combines TRBV9 with TRBJ1-2; TRBD1 agrees at 8 bases. With 3 bases clipped from V and 4 bases from J, the junction kept 2 bases outside the gene matches. The CDR3 is 13 residues long. Germline CDR1 and CDR2: SGDLS and YYNGEE. CDR3 amino acids: CASSEGQAYGYTF. The CDR3 nucleotides read TGTGCCAGCAGCGAGGGACAGGCCTATGGCTACACCTTC.

On this clonotype: Just one base apart from a much larger clone, this may be a read error. The V and J genes are TRBV15 and TRBJ1-5; D gene ambiguous. The V gene's germline CDR1 is LNHNV and CDR2 YYDKDF (reference sequence). The CDR3 runs 13 residues. CDR3 in DNA: TGTGCCACCAGCCCGCATTTAAATCGGCCCCAGCATTTT. Protein sequence: CATSPHLNRPQHF.

A few counts support this clonotype. The genes are TRBV7-9 and TRBJ2-4, with TRBD2 matching over 8 bases. Per the germline V gene, CDR1 is SEHNR and CDR2 is FQNEAQ (reference sequence). The junction had 8 bases not matched to a gene; V was cut back by 6 bases and J by 4 bases. There are 15 residues in the CDR3. CDR3 sequence (DNA): TGTGCCAGCAGTCAGCCGGGACTAGAAAAAAACATTCAGTACTTC. It is translated as CASSQPGLEKNIQYF. Complete variable domain (other parts from reference TRBV7-9 and TRBJ2-4): DTGVSQNPRHKITKRGQNVTFRCDPISEHNRLYWYRQTLGQGPEFLTYFQNEAQLEKSRLLSDRFSAERPKGSFSTLEIQRTEQGDSAMYLCASSQPGLEKNIQYFGAGTRLSVL.

This clonotype was seen repeatedly, ten times or more. The rearrangement joins TRBV6-2 or TRBV6-3 to TRBJ2-5; no definite D call. V lost 6 bases and J 5 bases, leaving 7 bases between the germline ends. The CDR3 loop spans 11 amino acids. The germline V gene has CDR1 MNHEY and CDR2 SVGEGT. CDR3 residues: CASRRCETQYF. CDR3 bases: TGTGCCAGCAGACGTTGTGAGACCCAGTACTTC.

This clonotype appeared a few times. Just one base apart from a much larger clone, this may be a read error. This chain uses TRBV5-8 with TRBJ1-1, with 7 bases fitting TRBD1. With V trimmed by 3 bases and J by 1 base, 3 bases remained unmatched. The CDR3 loop spans 14 amino acids. The germline V gene has CDR1 SGHTS and CDR2 YDEGEE. The CDR3 nucleotides read TGTGCCAGCAGCTCGGACAGGCGGAACACTGAAGCTTTCTTT. Translating it yields CASSSDRRNTEAFF.

This clonotype came up a few times. V and J are TRBV4-3 and TRBJ1-4; unclear D gene. V lost 5 bases and J lost 6, with 10 bases in between. Germline V CDR1 and CDR2: LGHNA, YSLEER. CDR3 length: 13 residues. In DNA form, the CDR3 reads TGCGCCAGCAGCACCGGACGGGATGAAAAACTGTTTTTT. Its protein product is CASSTGRDEKLFF.

This clonotype was found many times. V usage is TRBV29-1 and J usage is TRBJ2-5; D possibly matches TRBD1 or TRBD2 (5 bases each). The germline V gene encodes CDR1 SQVTM and CDR2 ANQGSEA. The CDR3 loop spans 11 amino acids. The ends were cut back, 7 bases at V and 5 bases at J, with 11 bases in the middle. The CDR3, as DNA: TGCAGCGCCCCAGAGGGGGAGACCCAGTACTTC. This translates into CSAPEGETQYF.